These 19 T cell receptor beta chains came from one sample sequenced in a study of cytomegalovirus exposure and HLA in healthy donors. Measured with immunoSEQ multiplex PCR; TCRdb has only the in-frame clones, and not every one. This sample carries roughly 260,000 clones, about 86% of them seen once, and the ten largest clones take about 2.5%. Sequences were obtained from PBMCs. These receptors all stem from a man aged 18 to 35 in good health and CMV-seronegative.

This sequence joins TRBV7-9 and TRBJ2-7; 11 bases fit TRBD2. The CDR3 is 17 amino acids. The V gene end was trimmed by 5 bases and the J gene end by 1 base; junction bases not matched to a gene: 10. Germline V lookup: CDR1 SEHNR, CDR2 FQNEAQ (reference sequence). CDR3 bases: TGTGCCAGCAGCACGACAGTTACTAGCGGGAGTTCCTACGAGCAGTACTTC. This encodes CASSTTVTSGSSYEQYF.

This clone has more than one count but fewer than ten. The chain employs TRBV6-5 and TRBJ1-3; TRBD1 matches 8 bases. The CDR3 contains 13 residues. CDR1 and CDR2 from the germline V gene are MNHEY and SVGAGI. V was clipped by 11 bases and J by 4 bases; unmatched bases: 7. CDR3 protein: CAARQGTGNTIYF. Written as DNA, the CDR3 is TGTGCCGCACGACAGGGGACCGGAAACACCATATATTTT.

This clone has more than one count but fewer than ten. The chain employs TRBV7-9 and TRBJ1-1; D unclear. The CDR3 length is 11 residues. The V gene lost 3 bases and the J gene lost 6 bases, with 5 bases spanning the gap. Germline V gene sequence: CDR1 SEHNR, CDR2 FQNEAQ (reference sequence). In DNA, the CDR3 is TGTGCCAGCAGCTTGGCCCCTGAAGCTTTCTTT. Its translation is CASSLAPEAFF.

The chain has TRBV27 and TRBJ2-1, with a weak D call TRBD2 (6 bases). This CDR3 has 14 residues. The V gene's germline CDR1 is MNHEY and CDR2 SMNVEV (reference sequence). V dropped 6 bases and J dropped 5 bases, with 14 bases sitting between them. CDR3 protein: CASRKLDYHNEQFF. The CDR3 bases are TGTGCCAGCAGGAAGTTGGACTACCACAATGAGCAGTTCTTC.

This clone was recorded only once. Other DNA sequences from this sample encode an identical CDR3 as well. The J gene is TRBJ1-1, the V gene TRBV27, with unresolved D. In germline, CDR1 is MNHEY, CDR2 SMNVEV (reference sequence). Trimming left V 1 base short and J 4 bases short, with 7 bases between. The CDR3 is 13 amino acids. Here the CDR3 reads CASSLWAGTEAFF. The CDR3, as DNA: TGTGCCAGCAGTTTATGGGCCGGCACTGAAGCTTTCTTT.

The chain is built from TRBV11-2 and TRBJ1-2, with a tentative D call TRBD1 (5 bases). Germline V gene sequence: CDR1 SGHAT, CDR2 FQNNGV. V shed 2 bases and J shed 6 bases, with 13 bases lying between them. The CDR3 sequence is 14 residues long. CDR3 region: CASSLIAGTDGYTF. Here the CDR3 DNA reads TGTGCCAGCAGCTTAATCGCGGGGACTGATGGCTACACCTTC.

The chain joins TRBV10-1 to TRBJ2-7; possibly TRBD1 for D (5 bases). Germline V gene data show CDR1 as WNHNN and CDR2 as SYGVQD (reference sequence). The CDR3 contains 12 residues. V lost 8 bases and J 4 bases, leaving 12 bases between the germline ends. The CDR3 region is CASGQTVYEQYF. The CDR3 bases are TGCGCCAGCGGCCAGACAGTTTACGAGCAGTACTTC.

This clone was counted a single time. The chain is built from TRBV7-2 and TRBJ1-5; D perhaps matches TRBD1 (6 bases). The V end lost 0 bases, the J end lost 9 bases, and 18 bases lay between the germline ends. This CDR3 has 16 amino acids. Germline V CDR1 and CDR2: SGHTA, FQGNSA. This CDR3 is CASSLARGPLAGPQHF. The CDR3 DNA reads TGTGCCAGCAGCTTAGCGCGGGGGCCATTAGCTGGGCCCCAGCATTTT.

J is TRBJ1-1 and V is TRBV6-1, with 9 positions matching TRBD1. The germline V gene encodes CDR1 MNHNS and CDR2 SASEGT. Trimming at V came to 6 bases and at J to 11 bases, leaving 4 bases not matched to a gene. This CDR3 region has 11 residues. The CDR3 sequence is CASRGDRGAFF. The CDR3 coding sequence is TGTGCCAGCAGGGGAGACAGGGGGGCTTTCTTT.

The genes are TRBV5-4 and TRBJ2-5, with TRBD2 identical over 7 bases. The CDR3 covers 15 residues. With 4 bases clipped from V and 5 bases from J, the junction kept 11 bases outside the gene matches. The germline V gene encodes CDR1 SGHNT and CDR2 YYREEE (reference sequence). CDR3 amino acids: CASSRPGGSGETQYF. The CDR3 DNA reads TGTGCCAGCAGCAGGCCCGGCGGTAGCGGGGAGACCCAGTACTTC.

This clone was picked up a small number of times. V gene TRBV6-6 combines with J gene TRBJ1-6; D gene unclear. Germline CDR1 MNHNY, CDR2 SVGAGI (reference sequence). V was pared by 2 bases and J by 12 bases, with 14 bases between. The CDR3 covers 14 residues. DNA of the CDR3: TGTGCCAGCAGTTACAAAGGACTGGTGGGACCCCTCCACTTT. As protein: CASSYKGLVGPLHF.

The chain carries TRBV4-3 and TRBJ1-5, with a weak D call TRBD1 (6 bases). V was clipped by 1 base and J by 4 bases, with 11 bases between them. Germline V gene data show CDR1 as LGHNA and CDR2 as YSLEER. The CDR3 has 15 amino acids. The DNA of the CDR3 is TGCGCCAGCAGCCAAGCGATCGGGACAAATCAGCCCCAGCATTTT. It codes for CASSQAIGTNQPQHF.

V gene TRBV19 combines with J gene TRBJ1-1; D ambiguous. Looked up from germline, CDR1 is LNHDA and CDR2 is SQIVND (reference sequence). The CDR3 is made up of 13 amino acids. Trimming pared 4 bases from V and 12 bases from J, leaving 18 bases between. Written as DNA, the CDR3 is TGTGCCAGTAGTAATAGTGTACCGCCCGAAACTTTCTTT. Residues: CASSNSVPPETFF.

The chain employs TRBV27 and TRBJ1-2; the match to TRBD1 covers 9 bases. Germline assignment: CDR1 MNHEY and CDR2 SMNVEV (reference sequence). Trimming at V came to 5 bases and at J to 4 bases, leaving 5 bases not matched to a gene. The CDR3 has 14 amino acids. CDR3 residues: CASSQDRGGYGYTF. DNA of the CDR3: TGTGCCAGCAGTCAGGACAGGGGTGGCTATGGCTACACCTTC.

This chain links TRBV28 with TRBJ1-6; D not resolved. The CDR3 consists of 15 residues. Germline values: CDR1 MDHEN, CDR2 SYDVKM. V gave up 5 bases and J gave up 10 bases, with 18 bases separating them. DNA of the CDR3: TGTGCCAGCAGTGGGCCAGTGGGTCTTCGATCACCCCTCCACTTT. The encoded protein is CASSGPVGLRSPLHF. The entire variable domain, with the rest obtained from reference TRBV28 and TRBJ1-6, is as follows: DVKVTQSSRYLVKRTGEKVFLECVQDMDHENMFWYRQDPGLGLRLIYFSYDVKMKEKGDIPEGYSVSREKKERFSLILESASTNQTSMYLCASSGPVGLRSPLHFGNGTRLTVT.

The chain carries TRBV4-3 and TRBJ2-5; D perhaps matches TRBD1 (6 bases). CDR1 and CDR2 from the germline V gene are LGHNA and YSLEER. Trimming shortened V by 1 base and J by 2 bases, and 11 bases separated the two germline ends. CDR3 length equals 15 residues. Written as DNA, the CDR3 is TGCGCCAGCAGCCAAGGGGGACACCTACAAGAGACCCAGTACTTC. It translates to CASSQGGHLQETQYF.

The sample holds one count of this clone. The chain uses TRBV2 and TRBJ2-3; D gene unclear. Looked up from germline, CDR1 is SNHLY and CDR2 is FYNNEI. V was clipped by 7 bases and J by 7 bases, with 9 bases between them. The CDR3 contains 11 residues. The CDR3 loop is CASTIAYTQYF. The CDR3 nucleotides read TGTGCCAGCACTATCGCCTATACGCAGTATTTT.

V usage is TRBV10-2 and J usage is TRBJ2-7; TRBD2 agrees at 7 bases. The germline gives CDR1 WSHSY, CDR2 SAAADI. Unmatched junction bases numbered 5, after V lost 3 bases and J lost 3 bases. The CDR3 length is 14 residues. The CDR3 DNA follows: TGCGCCAGCAGTGATCTCGCTAGCGGCTACGAGCAGTACTTC. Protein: CASSDLASGYEQYF.

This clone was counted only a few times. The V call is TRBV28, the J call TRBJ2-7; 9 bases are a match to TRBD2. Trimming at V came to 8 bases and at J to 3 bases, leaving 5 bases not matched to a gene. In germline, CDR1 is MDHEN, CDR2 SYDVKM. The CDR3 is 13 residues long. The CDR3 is CASVFSGGYEQYF. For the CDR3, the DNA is TGTGCCAGCGTCTTTAGCGGGGGCTACGAGCAGTACTTC.